This TCR beta chain was profiled in a study of radiotherapy plus CTLA-4 blockade in lung cancer. Background on the study: Of the patients, about 20% showed objective responses and 31% attained disease control. Study conclusions and caveats: Early blood T cell clone changes and increased post-radiation serum interferon-beta were reportedly the strongest response predictors. The study found tumor-derived TCR clones expanded in blood after radiotherapy plus ipilimumab.

The CDR3 has 15 amino acids. Germline V lookup: CDR1 MNHEY, CDR2 SVGAGI. V lost 6 bases and J lost 4; bases outside the gene matches: 11. To note about this clone: Its antigen remains unidentified.

Those patients who had chemo-refractory metastatic non-small-cell lung cancer were given focal radiation along with CTLA-4 blockade through ipilimumab. TCRdb's copy holds only in-frame clones and misses some; the assay was immunoSEQ multiplex PCR. The data hold 80,000 to 100,000 clones, with roughly 79% observed a single time. V is TRBV6-5 and J is TRBJ1-2; 7 bases map to TRBD1. Sequences were derived from peripheral blood, sampled from a patient treated with radiotherapy plus ipilimumab. The sequence was obtained from a human donor with non-small cell lung cancer who had a partial response to radiotherapy plus ipilimumab. Some clones in this sample may be carry-over from other donors' samples. The CDR3 coding sequence is TGTGCCAGCAGCACAAGCGACAGGGCTGGCTATGGCTACACCTTC. Translation gives CASSTSDRAGYGYTF.